Sequencing of this T cell receptor (beta chain) was carried out in a study of neurological immune-mediated disorders (dated by TCRdb to between 2017 and 2020). Describing the broader study: Peripheral blood TCR-beta repertoires from patients with HTLV-I-associated myelopathy (HAM/TSP), patients with multiple sclerosis, and healthy controls were compared in the study using UMI-based sequencing. Alongside PBMC samples, the set of more than 80 TCR-beta libraries contained longitudinal samples, technical triplicates, and paired CD4+ and CD8+ T-cell subsets that had been sorted. The cohort comprised roughly 65 subjects: roughly 15 HAM/TSP patients, 35 or so multiple sclerosis patients and around 20 healthy controls. General study outcomes and caveats: TCR clonal expansion was highest in HAM/TSP patients and lowest in MS patients, with MS patients falling below even healthy controls. No identical CDR3 amino acid sequences were shared among expanded clones across subjects, suggesting private TCR-beta repertoires in all groups.

For unsorted PBMC libraries, 2 million PBMCs were used after storage in RNAlater at -80 degrees C until RNA extraction. Peripheral blood underwent Ficoll-Hypaque density gradient centrifugation to isolate PBMCs, which were then cryopreserved in liquid nitrogen. cDNA was synthesized by template-switch 5'RACE using a primer carrying a 10-nucleotide random unique molecular identifier by which each TCR transcript was tagged. Every sequencing run yielded over 170 million TCR-beta sequences covering 15-18 subjects. Total RNA was extracted with the RNeasy kit. The KAPA Real-time Library Amplification kit was used to amplify TCR-beta VDJ regions with primers targeting the TCR constant region and the 5'RACE anchor. Sample indexes and Illumina adaptors were added in a first PCR, and a second PCR then increased library yield. The roughly 650 bp TCR product was size-selected on a 2% E-gel SizeSelection system after Ampure bead purification. Before pooling, libraries had their quality checked on a Bioanalyzer, their concentration measured with Qubit, and their quantity determined with the Kapa Library Quantification kit. An Illumina HiSeq 2500 sequenced the libraries paired-end 2 x 150 bp. To increase sequence diversity, about 25-31% phiX was spiked into each library pool. The original methods were these. Quality-filtered reads were processed with the UMI-based MiGEC pipeline, and over 75% of raw TCR sequences were removed by the MiGEC pipeline during error correction. IMGT germline references were used for aligning VDJ genes, and each clonotype was defined as a unique CDR3 amino acid sequence together with its V-J genes. Clonal expansion, Shannon diversity, and CDR3 relatedness (CalcPairwiseDistances, ClusterSamples) were evaluated with VDJtools, and phylogenetic trees were built with CLCbio workbench. Using coefficient-of-variation modelling across technical triplicates, the study counted a clone as expanded if it had at least 8 unique UMIs. TCRdb cleaned the public reads at Q25 with fastp, built clones with MiXCR and kept in-frame beta chains. Each CDR3 protein appears once, grouped with its most common genes and DNA. The V and J calls reflect TCRdb's pipeline rather than the authors' work. The sample table holds 59,000 or so distinct CDR3 sequences, of which approximately 12% were seen once. Jointly, the top ten make up roughly a tenth of the sample.

Ten or more counts support this clonotype. Its antigen is still unknown. Within one base of it there is no much larger clone, and no base qualities were kept. V sheds 6 bases and J sheds 5 bases, leaving 11 bases between their ends. Looking up the germline V gene yields CDR1 ENHRY and CDR2 SYGVKD. The CDR3 numbers 14 residues from cysteine through phenylalanine. Only CDR3 DNA remains: 42 bases, in frame from the first base. Sequenced: PBMCs. This clonotype was sampled from an older woman with HTLV-1-associated myelopathy (HAM/TSP). This sequence uses TRBV10-3 and TRBJ1-6; perhaps TRBD1 is the D gene, with 5 bases matching. CDR3 protein: CAIRSGTDNSPLHF. The sequenced DNA: TGTGCCATCAGGTCGGGGACGGATAATTCACCCCTCCACTTT.